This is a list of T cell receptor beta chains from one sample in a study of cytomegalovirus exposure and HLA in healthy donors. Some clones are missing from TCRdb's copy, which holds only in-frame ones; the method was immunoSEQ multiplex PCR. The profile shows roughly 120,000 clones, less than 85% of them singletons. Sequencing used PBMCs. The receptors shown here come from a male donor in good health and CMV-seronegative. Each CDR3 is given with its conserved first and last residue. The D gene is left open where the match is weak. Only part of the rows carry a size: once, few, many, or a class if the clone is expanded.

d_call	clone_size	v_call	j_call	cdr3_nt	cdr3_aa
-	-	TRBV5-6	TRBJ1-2	TGTGCCAGCAGCCAGCTAGCAGGTGGTAACTATGGCTACACCTTC	CASSQLAGGNYGYTF
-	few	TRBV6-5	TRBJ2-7	TGTGCCAGCAGTGATCAACAGGGACCTTACGAGCAGTACTTC	CASSDQQGPYEQYF
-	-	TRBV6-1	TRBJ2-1	TGTGCCAGCAGTGAAGAAGCGGGCTCCTACAATGAGCAGTTCTTC	CASSEEAGSYNEQFF
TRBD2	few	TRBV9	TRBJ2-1	TGTGCCAGCAGCGGGACTAGCGGACTAGCGACTAATGAGCAGTTCTTC	CASSGTSGLATNEQFF
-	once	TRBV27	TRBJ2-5	TGTGCCAGCAGTTTGTACTTACAAGAGACCCAGTACTTC	CASSLYLQETQYF
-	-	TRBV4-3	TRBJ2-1	TGCGCCAGCGGCAGAGAAAGGCAGGGATACAATGAGCAGTTCTTC	CASGRERQGYNEQFF
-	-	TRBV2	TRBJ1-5	TGTGCCAGCAGTGATCAGGGCCATAGCAATCAGCCCCAGCATTTT	CASSDQGHSNQPQHF
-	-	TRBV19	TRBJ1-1	TGTGCCAGTATCCTCAGGTCGGGAGCTGAAGCTTTCTTT	CASILRSGAEAFF
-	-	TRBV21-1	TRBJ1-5	TGTGCCAGCAGCAAAGCGCTTTATCAGATACAGGATAATCAGCCCCAGCATTTT	CASSKALYQIQDNQPQHF
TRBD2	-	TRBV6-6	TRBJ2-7	TGTGCCAGCAGCCGGACCGGGACTAGCGGGTACGAGCAGTACTTC	CASSRTGTSGYEQYF